These 15 T cell receptor beta chains were sequenced from one sample in a study of cytomegalovirus exposure and HLA in healthy donors. Primers: 60 Vbeta forward and 13 Jbeta reverse. Method: immunoSEQ multiplex PCR; TCRdb's copy keeps in-frame clones and lacks some. The sample consists of around 120,000 clones, 76% of them appearing once. The specimen sequenced was PBMCs. These receptors were collected from a man aged 45-65 years in good health and CMV-seropositive.

The V call is TRBV27, the J call TRBJ1-6; 9 bases match TRBD1. V shed 5 bases and J 0 bases; nucleotides not matched to a gene: 5. Germline V gene data show CDR1 as MNHEY and CDR2 as SMNVEV (reference sequence). The CDR3 sequence is 17 residues long. CDR3 DNA: TGTGCCAGCAGTCCCGGGACAGGGATCTCCTATAATTCACCCCTCCACTTT. It encodes CASSPGTGISYNSPLHF.

The rearrangement links TRBV29-1 to TRBJ2-1; 9 bases agree with TRBD1. This CDR3 comprises 21 residues. V gave up 3 bases and J gave up 0 bases; unmatched junction bases: 21. Germline loops: CDR1 SQVTM, CDR2 ANQGSEA. CDR3 DNA: TGCAGCGTTGACCTATGGGACAGGGTGAAAGTCTTGGGGAGCTCCTACAATGAGCAGTTCTTC. Its protein product is CSVDLWDRVKVLGSSYNEQFF.

This clone was counted only a few times. The genes are TRBV18 and TRBJ1-4; 7 bases match TRBD1. The CDR3 contains 13 residues. Unmatched junction bases numbered 1, after V lost 3 bases and J lost 6 bases. The germline CDR1 and CDR2 sequences are KGHSH and LQKENI. CDR3 sequence reads: CASSPTGDEKLFF. CDR3 DNA sequence: TGTGCCAGCTCACCTACAGGGGATGAAAAACTGTTTTTT.

For the CDR3, the DNA is TGTGCCAGCAGACTAGAGGGGGCCTCCTACGAGCAGTACTTC. Protein product: CASRLEGASYEQYF. V usage is TRBV7-9 and J usage is TRBJ2-7; 7 positions agree with TRBD1. Germline CDR1 is SEHNR and CDR2 is FQNEAQ (reference sequence). J lost 0 bases, V lost 6 bases, and 5 bases had no gene match. CDR3 length: 14 amino acids.

The chain is built from TRBV28 and TRBJ1-1, with 9 positions matching TRBD1. The CDR3 runs to 14 residues. Germline CDR1 is MDHEN and CDR2 is SYDVKM. V lost 4 bases to trimming and J lost 10 bases; unmatched junction nucleotides: 10. In DNA, the CDR3 is TGTGCCAGCAGTTCAACAAGACAGGGGGGGCGAGCTTTCTTT. Its translation: CASSSTRQGGRAFF.

This chain links TRBV7-2 with TRBJ1-2; D gene unclear. Trimming removed 3 bases at V and 6 bases at J, with 11 bases between. Germline V gene data show CDR1 as SGHTA and CDR2 as FQGNSA. This CDR3 contains 13 residues. DNA for the CDR3: TGTGCCAGCAGCTTGGCGGGCGCGGATGGCTACACCTTC. It encodes CASSLAGADGYTF.

The rearrangement uses TRBV28 and TRBJ2-5; 7 positions agree with TRBD1. The J call may not be correct, given that the DNA end is closer to TRBJ2-7. The CDR3 spans 14 residues. Germline CDR1 and CDR2: MDHEN and SYDVKM. The CDR3 bases are TGTGCCAGCAGTTTAGTAGGGGGCGGATACGAGCAGTACTTC. This codes for CASSLVGGGYEQYF.

This chain connects TRBV9 to TRBJ1-1; D possibly corresponds to TRBD1 (6 bases). Between the trimmed V and J ends, which lost 0 bases and 2 bases, there was a span of 11 bases. The CDR3 extends over 15 amino acids. Germline CDR1 reads SGDLS; CDR2 reads YYNGEE. CDR3 loop: CASSVAPDRNTEAFF. In nucleotides, the CDR3 is TGTGCCAGCAGCGTAGCCCCGGACAGAAACACTGAAGCTTTCTTT.

The gene calls are TRBV6-1 and TRBJ1-4; D is uncertain. Germline V lookup: CDR1 MNHNS, CDR2 SASEGT. The length of the CDR3 is 15 residues. The ends were cut back, 0 bases at V and 8 bases at J, with 13 bases in the middle. CDR3 loop: CASSEAYGLREKLFF. For the CDR3, the DNA is TGTGCCAGCAGTGAAGCGTACGGTTTGCGAGAAAAACTGTTTTTT.

This clone was recorded a few times. The V and J genes are TRBV2 and TRBJ1-5, with D possibly matching TRBD1 (5 bases). The length of the CDR3 is 15 residues. V lost 2 bases and J 4 bases, leaving 12 bases between the germline ends. CDR1 is SNHLY, CDR2 FYNNEI, per germline. CDR3 DNA: TGTGCCAGCAGTGAATCCGGACGGGGGAATCAGCCCCAGCATTTT. Its translation is CASSESGRGNQPQHF.

The genes are TRBV6-1 and TRBJ1-2; no firm D call. The CDR3 runs to 13 residues. The germline V gene has CDR1 MNHNS and CDR2 SASEGT. V was shortened by 6 bases and J by 2 bases, with 10 bases between the two germline ends. DNA for the CDR3: TGTGCCAGCAGCTCCACACCGAACTATGGCTACACCTTC. It specifies CASSSTPNYGYTF.

The chain is built from TRBV10-2 and TRBJ1-1; 7 bases line up with TRBD1. This CDR3 spans 14 amino acids. Germline V gene lookup returns CDR1 WSHSY and CDR2 SAAADI. The V gene end was trimmed by 4 bases and the J gene end by 4 bases; junction bases not matched to a gene: 6. The CDR3 is CASSGYTGVTEAFF. CDR3 nucleotide sequence: TGCGCCAGCAGTGGATACACAGGGGTCACTGAAGCTTTCTTT.

V gene TRBV19 combines with J gene TRBJ2-5; 14 nucleotides agree with TRBD2. This CDR3 is 17 amino acids long. V trimming: 4 bases; J trimming: 5 bases; junction bases outside the gene matches: 9. Germline V CDR1 and CDR2: LNHDA, SQIVND (reference sequence). This CDR3 is CASSKRLAGGPGETQYF. CDR3 DNA sequence: TGTGCCAGTAGTAAGAGACTAGCGGGGGGGCCGGGTGAGACCCAGTACTTC.

V gene TRBV6-5 combines with J gene TRBJ1-5; TRBD1 aligns across 7 bases. V trimming: 6 bases; J trimming: 6 bases; junction bases outside the gene matches: 2. Germline CDR1 is MNHEY and CDR2 is SVGAGI. The CDR3 is 12 residues long. The CDR3 region has the DNA TGTGCCAGCAGGACAGGGCGTCAGCCCCAGCATTTT. As protein: CASRTGRQPQHF.

This sequence joins TRBV9 and TRBJ1-6; tentatively, D is TRBD1 (5 bases). Germline CDR1 and CDR2: SGDLS and YYNGEE. V was trimmed by 4 bases and J by 10 bases, leaving 21 bases between them. The CDR3 covers 16 residues. This chain's CDR3 is CASSPHRLQGGSPLHF. In nucleotides, the CDR3 is TGTGCCAGCAGCCCCCATAGACTCCAGGGAGGCTCACCCCTCCACTTT.